Given below is one TCR beta chain in context. This CDR3 has 15 amino acids. Per the germline V gene, CDR1 is LGHNA and CDR2 is YNFKEQ. V lost 1 base and J lost 5, with 14 bases in between. Only in-frame clones appear in the TCRdb table, and some are missing; sequencing was by immunoSEQ multiplex PCR. The sample shows roughly 100,000 clones, 75% to 90% of them seen only once. This record belongs to a study of control samples from healthy donors and cancer patients. The material sequenced was PBMCs. This chain uses TRBV4-2 with TRBJ1-1, with D perhaps matching TRBD1 (5 bases). This clonotype was sampled from a man aged 60 to 69 with lung cancer. The CDR3 nucleotides read TGTGCCAGCAGCCAAGGTGAGCAGGGTCGGACTGAAGCTTTCTTT. This gives the protein CASSQGEQGRTEAFF.